One and the same sample provided the 26 T cell receptor beta chains below, sequenced in a study of sequential checkpoint blockade in melanoma. Treatment specified: randomized to nivolumab then ipilimumab (arm A) or the reverse (arm B). Clones were read by immunoSEQ multiplex PCR, and TCRdb kept only the in-frame ones, dropping some. The repertoire holds about 27,000 clones, 70% to 80% seen once, with about 14% in the top ten. The sample consisted of CD8+ T cells sorted from blood (inferred from file names), taken from a patient given nivolumab and ipilimumab in sequence. These receptors all stem from a human donor with melanoma.

By its share, this clone is medium-sized. The rearrangement uses TRBV7-9 and TRBJ1-2; a weak D match, TRBD1 (6 bases). The germline V and J ends were trimmed by 4 bases and 4 bases, with 13 bases remaining between them. Looked up from germline, CDR1 is SEHNR and CDR2 is FQNEAQ (reference sequence). This CDR3 has 14 amino acids. CDR3 nucleotides: TGTGCCAGCAGCTCCCCAGGGGAAGGCTATGGCTACACCTTC. Translated, it gives CASSSPGEGYGYTF.

In regard to this clone: The sample holds other DNA sequences that translate to the same CDR3. This chain connects TRBV4-1 to TRBJ1-6, with D uncertain. V was trimmed by 4 bases and J by 8 bases, leaving 9 bases between them. Germline assignment: CDR1 MGHRA and CDR2 YSYEKL. This CDR3 comprises 13 residues. The CDR3: CASSPREDSPLHF. The CDR3 DNA reads as TGCGCCAGCAGCCCCCGCGAAGATTCACCCCTCCACTTT.

In nucleotides, the CDR3 is TGTGCCAGCAGCGTAGGGGCGGGGGGCCGAGAGACCCAGTACTTC. Translation gives CASSVGAGGRETQYF. V usage is TRBV9 and J usage is TRBJ2-5, with 8 positions matching TRBD2. CDR3 length: 15 residues. The V gene end was trimmed by 0 bases and the J gene end by 4 bases; junction bases not matched to a gene: 5. Germline values: CDR1 SGDLS, CDR2 YYNGEE.

The J gene is TRBJ2-7, the V gene TRBV27; 7 bases match TRBD1. The V segment lost 5 bases and the J segment 4 bases; nucleotides outside the gene matches: 5. The CDR3 length is 13 residues. Germline assignment: CDR1 MNHEY and CDR2 SMNVEV (reference sequence). CDR3 bases: TGTGCCAGCAGTACCGGGACAGAGTACGAGCAGTACTTC. It encodes CASSTGTEYEQYF.

The chain carries TRBV7-9 and TRBJ2-3, with a possible D match to TRBD2 (7 bases). V was clipped by 0 bases and J by 5 bases, with 9 bases between them. This CDR3 contains 14 residues. Germline loops: CDR1 SEHNR, CDR2 FQNEAQ (reference sequence). Here the CDR3 reads CASSLAGGQDTQYF. The CDR3 DNA is TGTGCCAGCAGCTTAGCGGGGGGGCAAGATACGCAGTATTTT.

A few counts support this clone. The CDR3: CASSEARGPYYGYTF. The CDR3 DNA follows: TGTGCCAGCAGTGAAGCGCGGGGACCTTACTATGGCTACACCTTC. The rearrangement uses TRBV6-1 and TRBJ1-2, with D possibly matching TRBD1 (5 bases). This CDR3 is built from 15 residues. Per the germline V gene, CDR1 is MNHNS and CDR2 is SASEGT. The V gene lost 0 bases and the J gene lost 3 bases, with 11 bases spanning the gap.

The chain joins TRBV4-3 to TRBJ2-3, with 7 nucleotides matching TRBD2. Germline V CDR1 and CDR2: LGHNA, YSLEER. V shed 4 bases and J 0 bases; nucleotides not matched to a gene: 1. This CDR3 spans 14 amino acids. CDR3 loop: CASSPRGSTDTQYF. The CDR3 coding sequence is TGCGCCAGCAGCCCGCGGGGGAGCACAGATACGCAGTATTTT.

The chain links TRBV6-1 to TRBJ2-5, with D perhaps matching TRBD2 (5 bases). The germline V gene encodes CDR1 MNHNS and CDR2 SASEGT. Between the trimmed V and J ends, which lost 6 bases and 4 bases, there was a span of 15 bases. The CDR3 spans 14 residues. The CDR3 DNA sequence: TGTGCCAGCAGGGCAAGGCGGGTCGGAGAGACCCAGTACTTC. Its translation is CASRARRVGETQYF.

The chain combines TRBV5-1 with TRBJ2-7; 7 bases map to TRBD2. CDR1 and CDR2 from the germline V gene are SGHRS and YFSETQ. The CDR3 consists of 12 residues. The ends lost 7 bases at V and 3 bases at J; junction bases unmatched: 4. CDR3 residues: CASRGDRYEQYF. For the CDR3, the DNA is TGCGCCAGCCGGGGGGACCGCTACGAGCAGTACTTC.

This clone is medium-sized. The V and J genes are TRBV9 and TRBJ2-5, with D perhaps TRBD2 (5 bases). CDR3 length: 13 residues. Trimming cost V 0 bases and J 3 bases, with 6 bases left between them. In germline, CDR1 is SGDLS, CDR2 YYNGEE. In nucleotides, the CDR3 is TGTGCCAGCAGCGTAGATAGCGAAGAGACCCAGTACTTC. This encodes CASSVDSEETQYF.

This clone was seen only a few times. The chain combines TRBV2 with TRBJ1-1, with D maybe TRBD1 (6 bases). The germline V gene has CDR1 SNHLY and CDR2 FYNNEI. The CDR3 loop spans 14 amino acids. The V end was cut by 9 bases, the J end by 0 bases, with 14 bases between. CDR3 nucleotide sequence: TGTGCCAGTAATCCTGGGGGCATGAACACTGAAGCTTTCTTT. This gives the protein CASNPGGMNTEAFF.

V usage is TRBV6-5 and J usage is TRBJ1-1; D possibly corresponds to TRBD1 (6 bases). The V gene's germline CDR1 is MNHEY and CDR2 SVGAGI. The CDR3 is 15 residues long. Trimming pared 1 base from V and 5 bases from J, leaving 14 bases between. CDR3 region: CASSYLTGGETEAFF. CDR3 bases: TGTGCCAGCAGTTACTTGACAGGTGGAGAAACTGAAGCTTTCTTT.

The chain carries TRBV27 and TRBJ2-5; 7 bases map to TRBD2. From germline, CDR1 is MNHEY and CDR2 SMNVEV (reference sequence). This CDR3 has 14 residues. V trimming: 5 bases; J trimming: 0 bases; junction bases outside the gene matches: 3. The CDR3, as DNA: TGTGCCAGCAGTCCAGCGGGGTACCAAGAGACCCAGTACTTC. It encodes CASSPAGYQETQYF.

This chain connects TRBV2 to TRBJ1-5, with 7 bases fitting TRBD1. Germline V CDR1 and CDR2: SNHLY, FYNNEI. This CDR3 is built from 17 residues. The ends lost 6 bases at V and 0 bases at J; junction bases unmatched: 11. The CDR3 sequence is CASSVNRDRYSNQPQHF. Written as DNA, the CDR3 is TGTGCCAGCAGCGTTAACCGGGACAGATATAGCAATCAGCCCCAGCATTTT.

This chain links TRBV4-1 with TRBJ2-5; possible D gene TRBD2, 6 bases. Germline V CDR1 and CDR2: MGHRA, YSYEKL. The CDR3 covers 15 residues. Trimming stripped 1 base from V and 2 bases from J, with 11 bases between. The CDR3 region is CASSQGSGTQETQYF. CDR3 DNA: TGCGCCAGCAGCCAAGGCTCCGGGACTCAAGAGACCCAGTACTTC.

This chain joins TRBV4-3 and TRBJ2-7; 9 bases are a match to TRBD2. CDR1 is LGHNA, CDR2 YSLEER, per germline. The CDR3 loop spans 16 amino acids. The J segment lost 1 base and the V segment lost 0 bases, leaving 4 bases of the junction unmatched. For the CDR3, the DNA is TGCGCCAGCAGCCAAGATCTAGCGGGGAGTTCCTACGAGCAGTACTTC. Its translation is CASSQDLAGSSYEQYF.

The gene calls are TRBV7-9 and TRBJ1-2; a possible D gene is TRBD1 (5 bases). CDR3 size: 16 residues. Germline CDR1 SEHNR, CDR2 FQNEAQ (reference sequence). Deletions cut 0 bases from V and 5 bases from J, with 16 bases between. This CDR3 reads CASSLAGTPDSYGYTF. Written as DNA, the CDR3 is TGTGCCAGCAGCTTAGCCGGGACTCCCGACTCTTATGGCTACACCTTC.

The rearrangement uses TRBV4-1 and TRBJ1-5; 8 bases are a match to TRBD1. The length of the CDR3 is 15 residues. V shed 4 bases and J 5 bases; nucleotides not matched to a gene: 7. CDR1 is MGHRA, CDR2 YSYEKL, per germline. The CDR3 here is CASSLEDRVHQPQHF. CDR3 DNA: TGCGCCAGCAGCCTAGAGGACAGGGTACATCAGCCCCAGCATTTT.

The chain couples TRBV5-1 to TRBJ2-7, with TRBD2 as a possible D gene (5 bases). Per germline, CDR1 SGHRS and CDR2 YFSETQ. The length of the CDR3 is 12 residues. The V end lost 4 bases, the J end lost 6 bases, and 11 bases lay between the germline ends. The CDR3 spells CASSQAAGEQYF. DNA of the CDR3: TGCGCCAGCAGCCAGGCCGCGGGCGAGCAGTACTTC.

About this clone: In the same sample, other DNA sequences code for this CDR3. The chain links TRBV11-1 to TRBJ2-3; 10 bases fit TRBD2. Germline assignment: CDR1 SGHAT and CDR2 FQDESV (reference sequence). After removal of 5 bases from V and 1 base from J, the junction contained 3 bases not matched to a gene. The CDR3 runs 15 residues. Here the CDR3 reads CASSPTSGGTDTQYF. In nucleotides, the CDR3 is TGTGCCAGCAGCCCTACTAGCGGGGGCACAGATACGCAGTATTTT.

This chain uses TRBV6-6 with TRBJ2-1, with 9 bases matching TRBD1. This CDR3 comprises 15 residues. The trim removed 6 bases at V and 4 bases at J, leaving 7 bases unmatched. Per germline, CDR1 MNHNY and CDR2 SVGAGI (reference sequence). The CDR3: CASSFRDRVYNEQFF. CDR3 sequence (DNA): TGTGCCAGCAGCTTCCGGGACAGGGTATACAATGAGCAGTTCTTC.

In DNA form, the CDR3 reads TGTGCCAGCAGCTTGGGTGGAGGGAACGAGCAGTACTTC. This translates into CASSLGGGNEQYF. V gene TRBV5-4 combines with J gene TRBJ2-5, with D possibly TRBD2 on 6 matching bases. The J call may be wrong; the DNA end is better matched by TRBJ2-7. The CDR3 contains 13 residues. Germline-derived CDR1 and CDR2 are SGHNT and YYREEE (reference sequence).

The count of this clone is one. The genes are TRBV2 and TRBJ1-4; 7 nucleotides line up with TRBD1. J gave up 0 bases and V 10 bases, and 11 bases lay outside the gene matches. The germline gives CDR1 SNHLY, CDR2 FYNNEI. The CDR3 has 16 amino acids. The CDR3 is CAIAAGTETTNEKLFF. The CDR3 region has the DNA TGTGCCATTGCGGCCGGGACAGAGACAACTAATGAAAAACTGTTTTTT.

The chain uses TRBV11-2 and TRBJ2-6, with a weak D call TRBD1 (6 bases). The germline V gene has CDR1 SGHAT and CDR2 FQNNGV. Trimming stripped 0 bases from V and 0 bases from J, with 18 bases between. This CDR3 is built from 20 residues. For the CDR3, the DNA is TGTGCCAGCAGCTTAGACCCTAGGGGGACGGCCGTCTCTGGGGCCAACGTCCTGACTTTC. Translated, it gives CASSLDPRGTAVSGANVLTF.

J is TRBJ2-1 and V is TRBV7-2; maybe TRBD2 (6 bases). V was pared by 2 bases and J by 4 bases, with 12 bases between. Per germline, CDR1 SGHTA and CDR2 FQGNSA. CDR3 size: 15 residues. CDR3 DNA sequence: TGTGCCAGCAGCTTATCCCCGGGGGTGTACAATGAGCAGTTCTTC. Translation: CASSLSPGVYNEQFF.

The rearrangement links TRBV19 to TRBJ2-7, with TRBD1 matching over 8 bases. Germline V lookup: CDR1 LNHDA, CDR2 SQIVND (reference sequence). CDR3 length: 14 residues. J lost 6 bases, V lost 5 bases, and 9 bases had no gene match. The CDR3 here is CASSSGTGPGEQYF. CDR3 bases: TGTGCCAGTAGTTCCGGGACAGGTCCGGGCGAGCAGTACTTC.